These 4 T cell receptor beta chains came from one sample sequenced in a study of blood T cell repertoires in COVID-19. Data came from immunoSEQ multiplex PCR; TCRdb stores just in-frame clones and leaves some out. The sample contains 200,000 to 250,000 clones, 70% to 85% of which appear only once. The specimen sequenced was PBMCs or T cells enriched from blood (not recorded which). The receptors were gathered from a woman aged 60 to 75 who had recovered from COVID-19.

This chain uses TRBV29-1 with TRBJ1-1; 10 nucleotides match TRBD1. The CDR3 consists of 16 residues. Germline trimming cut 7 bases from V and 4 bases from J; bases unmatched to any gene: 15. Looked up from germline, CDR1 is SQVTM and CDR2 is ANQGSEA. This CDR3 is CSALPHGTGASTEAFF. In DNA, the CDR3 is TGCAGCGCCCTACCCCACGGGACAGGGGCGAGCACTGAAGCTTTCTTT.

The genes are TRBV19 and TRBJ1-2; D gene ambiguous. The CDR3 is made up of 14 amino acids. V dropped 3 bases and J dropped 6 bases, with 14 bases sitting between them. Germline lookup yields CDR1 LNHDA and CDR2 SQIVND (reference sequence). The CDR3 protein is CASSIGTEGNGYTF. CDR3 nucleotide sequence: TGTGCCAGTAGTATTGGCACCGAGGGTAATGGCTACACCTTC.

A single count supports this clone. The chain is built from TRBV27 and TRBJ1-2; maybe TRBD1 (6 bases). Trimming cost V 2 bases and J 2 bases, with 6 bases left between them. The germline gives CDR1 MNHEY, CDR2 SMNVEV (reference sequence). The CDR3 contains 13 residues. The CDR3 coding sequence is TGTGCCAGCAGTTTACAGGGGAACTATGGCTACACCTTC. Translation: CASSLQGNYGYTF.

The gene calls are TRBV3-1 (or the pseudogene TRBV3-2) and TRBJ2-7, with TRBD1 identical over 9 bases. CDR3 length equals 14 residues. Germline CDR1 LGHDT, CDR2 YNNKEL (reference sequence). With 4 bases clipped from V and 2 bases from J, the junction kept 3 bases outside the gene matches. CDR3 sequence: CASSPGQGPYEQYF. In DNA, the CDR3 is TGTGCCAGCAGCCCAGGACAGGGGCCCTACGAGCAGTACTTC.